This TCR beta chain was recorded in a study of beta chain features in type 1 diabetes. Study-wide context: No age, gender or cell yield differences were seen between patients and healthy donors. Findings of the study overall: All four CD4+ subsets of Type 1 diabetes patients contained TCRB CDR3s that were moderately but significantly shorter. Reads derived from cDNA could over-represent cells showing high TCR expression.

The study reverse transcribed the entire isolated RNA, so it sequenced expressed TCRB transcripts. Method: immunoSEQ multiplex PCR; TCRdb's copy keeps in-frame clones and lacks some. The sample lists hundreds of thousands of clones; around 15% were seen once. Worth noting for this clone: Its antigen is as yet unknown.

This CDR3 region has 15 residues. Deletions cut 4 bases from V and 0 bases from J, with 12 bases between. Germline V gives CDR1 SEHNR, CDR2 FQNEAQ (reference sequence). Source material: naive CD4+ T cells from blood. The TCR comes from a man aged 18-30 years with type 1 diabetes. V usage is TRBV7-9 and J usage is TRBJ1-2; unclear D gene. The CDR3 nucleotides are TGTGCCAGCAGCTGGGCAGAGGGAGCTAACTATGGCTACACCTTC. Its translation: CASSWAEGANYGYTF. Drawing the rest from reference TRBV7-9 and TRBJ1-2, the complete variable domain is DTGVSQNPRHKITKRGQNVTFRCDPISEHNRLYWYRQTLGQGPEFLTYFQNEAQLEKSRLLSDRFSAERPKGSFSTLEIQRTEQGDSAMYLCASSWAEGANYGYTFGSGTRLTVV.